This entry lists 14 T cell receptor beta chains sequenced from one sample in a study of PD-1 blockade in classical Hodgkin lymphoma. Every patient was affected by relapse after autologous stem cell transplantation, while exposure to brentuximab vedotin was not uniform. The data were produced by immunoSEQ multiplex PCR, yet TCRdb's version contains in-frame clones alone and is incomplete. The top ten clones hold 9% of a sample with about 40,000 clones, 87% of them seen once. The source was peripheral blood mononuclear cells (PBMCs), collected at baseline. All receptors come from a human donor with classical Hodgkin lymphoma.

V usage is TRBV5-1 and J usage is TRBJ2-2; 10 nucleotides align to TRBD2. The CDR3 is made up of 19 amino acids. The germline V gene has CDR1 SGHRS and CDR2 YFSETQ. Trimming cost V 5 bases and J 4 bases; bases outside gene matches: 17. CDR3 region: CASSVMGPLAGAGTGELFF. The CDR3 bases are TGCGCCAGCAGTGTGATGGGACCCCTAGCGGGAGCGGGCACCGGGGAGCTGTTTTTT. The full variable domain, with the rest looked up from reference TRBV5-1 and TRBJ2-2, is KAGVTQTPRYLIKTRGQQVTLSCSPISGHRSVSWYQQTPGQGLQFLFEYFSETQRNKGNFPGRFSGRQFSNSRSEMNVSTLELGDSALYLCASSVMGPLAGAGTGELFFGEGSRLTVL.

The rearrangement joins TRBV28 to TRBJ2-1; D not certain. Germline V lookup: CDR1 MDHEN, CDR2 SYDVKM. Deletions cut 1 base from V and 8 bases from J, with 0 bases between. This CDR3 comprises 10 residues. For the CDR3, the DNA is TGTGCCAGCAGTTTATATGAGCAGTTCTTC. Amino acids: CASSLYEQFF.

The rearrangement joins TRBV7-9 to TRBJ2-5; D may be TRBD2 (7 bases). From germline, CDR1 is SEHNR and CDR2 FQNEAQ (reference sequence). Trimming shortened V by 5 bases and J by 7 bases, and 20 bases separated the two germline ends. This CDR3 is 15 amino acids long. This CDR3 reads CASSVGGQGTLTQYF. CDR3 sequence (DNA): TGTGCCAGCAGCGTGGGGGGGCAGGGGACCCTGACCCAGTACTTC.

V and J are TRBV11-2 and TRBJ1-1; no reliable D call. V shed 1 base and J shed 0 bases, with 3 bases lying between them. Germline V CDR1 and CDR2: SGHAT, FQNNGV. CDR3 length: 13 amino acids. The CDR3 reads CASSLVMNTEAFF. CDR3 coding DNA: TGTGCCAGCAGCTTAGTGATGAACACTGAAGCTTTCTTT.

The J gene is TRBJ1-6, the V gene TRBV4-3, with D possibly matching TRBD1 (6 bases). Germline assignment: CDR1 LGHNA and CDR2 YSLEER. V lost 4 bases, J lost 4 bases, and 14 bases lay in between. The CDR3 length is 16 residues. The CDR3 here is CASSRSGAVYNSPLHF. The CDR3 DNA reads as TGCGCCAGCAGCCGTTCGGGGGCTGTATATAATTCACCCCTCCACTTT.

The gene calls are TRBV19 and TRBJ1-5; D call uncertain. The germline gives CDR1 LNHDA, CDR2 SQIVND (reference sequence). This CDR3 has 15 residues. The V end lost 2 bases, the J end lost 0 bases, and 8 bases lay between the germline ends. This chain's CDR3 is CASSIRRYSNQPQHF. CDR3 coding DNA: TGTGCCAGTAGTATACGCCGATATAGCAATCAGCCCCAGCATTTT.

The chain links TRBV7-9 to TRBJ2-6; D is possibly TRBD1 (5 bases). Per germline, CDR1 SEHNR and CDR2 FQNEAQ (reference sequence). CDR3 length: 17 amino acids. Trimming stripped 4 bases from V and 0 bases from J, with 13 bases between. CDR3 protein: CASSSRAILSGANVLTF. The CDR3 DNA sequence: TGTGCCAGCAGCTCCAGGGCTATACTCTCTGGGGCCAACGTCCTGACTTTC.

The chain has TRBV28 and TRBJ1-4; D uncertain. The CDR3 totals 9 residues. CDR1 is MDHEN, CDR2 SYDVKM, per germline. Trimming took 5 bases from V and 8 from J, leaving 0 bases between them. Here the CDR3 reads CASSEKLFF. The CDR3 nucleotides read TGTGCCAGCAGTGAAAAACTGTTTTTT.

The chain combines TRBV6-5 with TRBJ1-3, with D possibly being TRBD1 (6 bases). V was clipped by 7 bases and J by 9 bases, with 13 bases between them. CDR3 size: 12 residues. CDR1 and CDR2 from the germline V gene are MNHEY and SVGAGI. Here the CDR3 DNA reads TGTGCCAGCACCCGCGGAGGGGGCACCATATATTTT. Encoded protein: CASTRGGGTIYF.

The rearrangement links TRBV27 to TRBJ1-2, with 9 bases matching TRBD1. This CDR3 is 14 amino acids long. The V gene end was trimmed by 5 bases and the J gene end by 5 bases; junction bases not matched to a gene: 6. The germline V gene has CDR1 MNHEY and CDR2 SMNVEV (reference sequence). The CDR3 sequence is CASSGQGLGYGYTF. CDR3 nucleotide sequence: TGTGCCAGCAGTGGACAGGGGCTGGGTTATGGCTACACCTTC.

The chain recombines TRBV6-5 with TRBJ1-1, with a tentative D call TRBD1 (5 bases). With 7 bases removed from V and 4 bases from J, the gap between germline ends came to 16 bases. Germline loops: CDR1 MNHEY, CDR2 SVGAGI. The CDR3 covers 14 residues. CDR3 loop: CASTARGGRTEAFF. CDR3 nucleotide sequence: TGTGCCAGCACTGCAAGGGGAGGTCGCACTGAAGCTTTCTTT.

The chain couples TRBV11-2 to TRBJ2-1, with 9 positions matching TRBD1. CDR3 length: 19 residues. Germline CDR1 is SGHAT and CDR2 is FQNNGV. After removal of 5 bases from V and 6 bases from J, the junction contained 20 bases not matched to a gene. CDR3 sequence: CASSRRGTGFFIVGNEQFF. The CDR3 DNA is TGTGCCAGCAGCAGAAGGGGGACAGGGTTTTTTATCGTGGGCAATGAGCAGTTCTTC.

CDR3 amino acids: CASSQASAPGNTIYF. CDR3 DNA sequence: TGTGCCAGCAGCCAGGCGTCCGCGCCTGGAAACACCATATATTTT. The J gene is TRBJ1-3, the V gene TRBV7-9; D not certain. The V end was cut by 5 bases, the J end by 2 bases, with 13 bases between. In germline, CDR1 is SEHNR, CDR2 FQNEAQ (reference sequence). The CDR3 covers 15 residues.

J is TRBJ2-3 and V is TRBV11-2, with 12 positions matching TRBD2. Germline V gene lookup returns CDR1 SGHAT and CDR2 FQNNGV. The V and J ends lost 6 bases and 6 bases, in that order; junction bases with no gene match: 4. The CDR3 has 14 amino acids. CDR3 bases: TGTGCCAGCAGTCCGACTAGCGGGAGTGATACGCAGTATTTT. As protein: CASSPTSGSDTQYF.